A single sample gave rise to the 18 T cell receptor beta chains below, sequenced in a study of blood T cell repertoires in COVID-19. Profiling relied on immunoSEQ multiplex PCR, and the TCRdb table lists in-frame clones only, not all of them. The data contain about 68,000 clones, roughly 89% of them seen just once; the ten biggest clones take up 7.5% to 9%. Sequencing input: peripheral blood. The receptors come from a middle-aged man with active COVID-19.

The chain carries TRBV3-1 (or the pseudogene TRBV3-2) and TRBJ2-1, with TRBD2 as a possible D gene (6 bases). The CDR3 has 14 residues. V was clipped by 1 base and J by 7 bases, with 11 bases between them. The germline V gene encodes CDR1 LGHDT and CDR2 YNNKEL (reference sequence). The CDR3 DNA follows: TGTGCCAGCAGCCAAGTTGTAGCGGATAATGAGCAGTTCTTC. Its translation is CASSQVVADNEQFF.

For the CDR3, the DNA is TGCGCCAGCAGCCAAGATAGGGGGCAGGGTGAAAAACTGTTTTTT. It encodes CASSQDRGQGEKLFF. The chain recombines TRBV4-1 with TRBJ1-4; TRBD1 matches 7 bases. Germline CDR1 reads MGHRA; CDR2 reads YSYEKL. The CDR3 is 15 residues long. V trimming: 0 bases; J trimming: 7 bases; junction bases outside the gene matches: 5.

The chain is built from TRBV9 and TRBJ1-5; 9 nucleotides agree with TRBD1. V shed 4 bases, J shed 2 bases, and the junction held 4 bases outside the gene matches. CDR3 length: 15 amino acids. CDR1 SGDLS and CDR2 YYNGEE come from the germline V gene. The CDR3 DNA reads TGTGCCAGCAGCAAGACAGGGGGAGGCAATCAGCCCCAGCATTTT. It yields the protein CASSKTGGGNQPQHF.

On this clone itself: The junction and the germline gene differ at one end; a read error may be behind it. The chain couples TRBV4-1 to TRBJ1-2, with D maybe TRBD1 (6 bases). The length of the CDR3 is 11 residues. CDR1 and CDR2 from the germline V gene are MGHRA and YSYEKL. The CDR3 sequence is CASSQNRVSHF. The CDR3 nucleotides read TGCGCCAGCAGCCAAAACAGGGTCTCGCACTTC.

The V call is TRBV30, the J call TRBJ2-7; TRBD1 is a possible D gene (5 bases). Trimming cost V 5 bases and J 2 bases, with 10 bases left between them. CDR1 is GTSNPN and CDR2 is SVGIG in the germline V gene (reference sequence). The CDR3 is 12 residues long. CDR3 protein: CAWGDSTYEQYF. The CDR3 DNA reads TGTGCCTGGGGAGACAGCACCTACGAGCAGTACTTC.

The gene calls are TRBV5-6 and TRBJ2-5; TRBD2 aligns across 13 bases. From germline, CDR1 is SGHDT and CDR2 YYEEEE. The trim removed 3 bases at V and 5 bases at J, leaving 7 bases unmatched. There are 16 residues in the CDR3. Here the CDR3 reads CASSSRLAGGRETQYF. In DNA, the CDR3 is TGTGCCAGCAGCTCCAGACTAGCGGGGGGACGGGAGACCCAGTACTTC.

The rearrangement uses TRBV28 and TRBJ1-1; D remains unclear. V lost 5 bases, J lost 1 base, and 14 bases lay in between. CDR1 MDHEN and CDR2 SYDVKM come from the germline V gene. The CDR3 consists of 15 residues. CDR3 nucleotide sequence: TGTGCCAGCAGTCTACCCGGACGGGAGAACACTGAAGCTTTCTTT. Amino acid sequence: CASSLPGRENTEAFF.

The rearrangement links TRBV6-5 to TRBJ1-3, with D possibly TRBD1 on 6 matching bases. V was pared by 7 bases and J by 0 bases, with 10 bases between. CDR1 is MNHEY, CDR2 SVGAGI, per germline. There are 14 residues in the CDR3. CDR3 amino acids: CASIRDNSGNTIYF. CDR3 nucleotides: TGTGCCAGCATCAGGGACAACTCTGGAAACACCATATATTTT.

The genes are TRBV2 and TRBJ2-5; 14 bases line up with TRBD2. V lost 3 bases to trimming and J lost 1 base; unmatched junction nucleotides: 7. This CDR3 has 18 residues. Germline values: CDR1 SNHLY, CDR2 FYNNEI. The CDR3 protein is CASSDITGLAGAQETQYF. The CDR3 region has the DNA TGTGCCAGCAGTGACATAACGGGACTAGCGGGGGCCCAAGAGACCCAGTACTTC.

The V call is TRBV5-1, the J call TRBJ1-6, with 9 bases that match TRBD1. With V trimmed by 4 bases and J by 7 bases, 6 bases remained unmatched. The CDR3 contains 15 residues. Germline CDR1 and CDR2: SGHRS and YFSETQ. The CDR3 DNA reads TGCGCCAGCAGCCCGGGACAGGGCGGCAATTCACCCCTCCACTTT. This translates into CASSPGQGGNSPLHF.

J is TRBJ2-1 and V is TRBV4-1, with D uncertain. Germline V gene lookup returns CDR1 MGHRA and CDR2 YSYEKL. The length of the CDR3 is 14 residues. V lost 0 bases and J lost 4, with 7 bases in between. CDR3 region: CASSQDAAYNEQFF. For the CDR3, the DNA is TGCGCCAGCAGCCAAGATGCGGCATACAATGAGCAGTTCTTC.

The chain employs TRBV30 and TRBJ1-1, with TRBD1 as a possible D gene (5 bases). Trimming shortened V by 4 bases and J by 4 bases, and 13 bases separated the two germline ends. This CDR3 contains 13 residues. CDR1 is GTSNPN and CDR2 is SVGIG in the germline V gene (reference sequence). CDR3 nucleotides: TGTGCCTGGAATGTCGGCCAGGGCACTGAAGCTTTCTTT. This sequence encodes CAWNVGQGTEAFF.

The chain links TRBV4-2 to TRBJ2-2, with 9 bases identical to TRBD2. Trimming removed 4 bases from V and 7 bases from J; junction bases left unmatched: 13. Germline CDR1 and CDR2: LGHNA and YNFKEQ. This CDR3 spans 17 amino acids. CDR3 amino acids: CASSPQAGGGAVGELFF. CDR3 coding DNA: TGTGCCAGCAGCCCGCAAGCTGGCGGGGGGGCAGTCGGGGAGCTGTTTTTT.

The V call is TRBV7-9, the J call TRBJ2-1; 9 bases are shared with TRBD2. J was trimmed by 9 bases and V by 6 bases; bases with no gene match: 12. The CDR3 totals 15 residues. Germline V gene sequence: CDR1 SEHNR, CDR2 FQNEAQ (reference sequence). The CDR3 bases are TGTGCCAGCAGTCCATTAACGAGCGGGGGGATTGAGCAGTTCTTC. This gives the protein CASSPLTSGGIEQFF.

The gene calls are TRBV5-1 and TRBJ2-4, with 9 positions matching TRBD1. The germline V gene encodes CDR1 SGHRS and CDR2 YFSETQ. CDR3 length: 15 amino acids. The V segment lost 3 bases and the J segment 6 bases; nucleotides outside the gene matches: 7. The CDR3 here is CASSSSTGGINIQYF. The CDR3 DNA reads TGCGCCAGCAGCTCCTCGACAGGGGGGATAAACATTCAGTACTTC.

The genes are TRBV5-4 and TRBJ2-7; TRBD2 might be the D (5 bases). In germline, CDR1 is SGHNT, CDR2 YYREEE (reference sequence). The ends were cut back, 7 bases at V and 6 bases at J, with 17 bases in the middle. CDR3 length: 13 residues. In DNA form, the CDR3 reads TGTGCCAGCCAACTTGCGGGCTATTCCGAGCAGTACTTC. It encodes CASQLAGYSEQYF.

This chain links TRBV7-9 with TRBJ2-3, with 11 bases matching TRBD1. The CDR3 is made up of 17 amino acids. V shed 3 bases, J shed 1 base, and the junction held 6 bases outside the gene matches. Looked up from germline, CDR1 is SEHNR and CDR2 is FQNEAQ (reference sequence). CDR3 sequence: CASSFRTGGLGTDTQYF. The DNA of the CDR3 is TGTGCCAGCAGCTTCAGGACAGGGGGCCTCGGCACAGATACGCAGTATTTT.

The chain is built from TRBV6-1 and TRBJ2-3, with D possibly being TRBD1 (6 bases). The length of the CDR3 is 13 residues. The ends were cut back, 0 bases at V and 11 bases at J, with 12 bases in the middle. Germline V gives CDR1 MNHNS, CDR2 SASEGT. CDR3 protein: CASSEALGTRQYF. The CDR3 DNA reads TGTGCCAGCAGTGAAGCCCTCGGGACAAGGCAGTATTTT.